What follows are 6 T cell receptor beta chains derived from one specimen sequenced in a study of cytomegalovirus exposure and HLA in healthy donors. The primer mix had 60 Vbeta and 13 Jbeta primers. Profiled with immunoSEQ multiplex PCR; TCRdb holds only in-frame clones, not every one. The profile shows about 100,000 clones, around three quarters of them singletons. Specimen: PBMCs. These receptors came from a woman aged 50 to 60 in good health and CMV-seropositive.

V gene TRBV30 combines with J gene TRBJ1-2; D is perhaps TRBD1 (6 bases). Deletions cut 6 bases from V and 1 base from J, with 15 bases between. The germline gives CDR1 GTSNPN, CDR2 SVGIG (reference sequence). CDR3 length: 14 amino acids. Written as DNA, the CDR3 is TGTGCCTGCCCTCCCGGGGGGCTTAACTATGGCTACACCTTC. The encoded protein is CACPPGGLNYGYTF.

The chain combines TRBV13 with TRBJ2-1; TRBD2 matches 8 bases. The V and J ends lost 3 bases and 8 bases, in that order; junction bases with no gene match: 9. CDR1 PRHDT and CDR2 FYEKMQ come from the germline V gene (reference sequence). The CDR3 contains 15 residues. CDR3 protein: CASSFRRLASYEQFF. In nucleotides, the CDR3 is TGTGCCAGCAGCTTCAGGAGACTAGCGAGCTATGAGCAGTTCTTC.

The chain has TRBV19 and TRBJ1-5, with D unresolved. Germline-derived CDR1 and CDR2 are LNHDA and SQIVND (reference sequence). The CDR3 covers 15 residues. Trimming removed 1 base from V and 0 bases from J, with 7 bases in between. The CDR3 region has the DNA TGTGCCAGTAGTATAGCGGTATATAGCAATCAGCCCCAGCATTTT. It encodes CASSIAVYSNQPQHF.

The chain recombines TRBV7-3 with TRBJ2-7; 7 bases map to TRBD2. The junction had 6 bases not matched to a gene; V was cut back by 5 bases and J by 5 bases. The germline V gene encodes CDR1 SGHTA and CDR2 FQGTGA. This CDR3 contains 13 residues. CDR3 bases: TGTGCCAGCAGCCGCCGGGGGGACCACGAGCAGTACTTC. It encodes CASSRRGDHEQYF. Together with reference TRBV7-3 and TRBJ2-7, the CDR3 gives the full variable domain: GAGVSQTPSNKVTEKGKYVELRCDPISGHTALYWYRQSLGQGPEFLIYFQGTGAADDSGLPNDRFFAVRPEGSVSTLKIQRTERGDSAVYLCASSRRGDHEQYFGPGTRLTVT.

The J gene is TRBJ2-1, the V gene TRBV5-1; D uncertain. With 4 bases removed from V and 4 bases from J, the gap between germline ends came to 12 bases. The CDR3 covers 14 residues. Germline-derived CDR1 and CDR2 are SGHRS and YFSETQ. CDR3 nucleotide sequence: TGCGCCAGCAGCCCCCCCGCAGCGTACAATGAGCAGTTCTTC. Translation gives CASSPPAAYNEQFF.

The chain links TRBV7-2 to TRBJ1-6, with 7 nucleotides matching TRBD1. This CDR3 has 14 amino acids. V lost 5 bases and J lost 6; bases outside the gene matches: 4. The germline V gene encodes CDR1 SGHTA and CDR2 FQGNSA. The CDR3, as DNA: TGTGCCAGCAGCCACGGGACAGTTAATTCACCCCTCCACTTT. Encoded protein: CASSHGTVNSPLHF. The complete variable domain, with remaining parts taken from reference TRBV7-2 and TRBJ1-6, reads GAGVSQSPSNKVTEKGKDVELRCDPISGHTALYWYRQSLGQGLEFLIYFQGNSAPDKSGLPSDRFSAERTGGSVSTLTIQRTQQEDSAVYLCASSHGTVNSPLHFGNGTRLTVT.